In this sample, the clone carrying this TCR beta chain turned up a few times. As yet, its antigen is unknown. The V and J ends lost 3 bases and 10 bases respectively, with 13 bases between them. CDR1 and CDR2 from the germline V gene are SGHDT and YYEEEE. The length of the CDR3 is 12 residues. PCR employed 60 Vbeta and 13 Jbeta primers. The table came from immunoSEQ multiplex PCR; TCRdb's copy has only in-frame clones and leaves some out. The data hold around 150,000 clones, with about four fifths observed a single time. The sample belongs to a study of cytomegalovirus exposure and HLA in healthy donors. Overall study context: An earlier analysis found 120 million or so unique TCR beta sequences from approximately 190 million T cells.

The study sampled nominally healthy donors, though unrecorded immune exposures were likely. Whole-study findings and limits: Cytomegalovirus status was reportedly diagnosed by the classifier with high sensitivity and specificity. Information on immune exposure was restricted to one variable (CMV serostatus).

The gene calls are TRBV5-6 and TRBJ1-1; tentative D call: TRBD1 (5 bases). The origin of this receptor is a woman aged 50 to 65 in good health and CMV-seronegative. Sequenced material: PBMCs. Written as DNA, the CDR3 is TGTGCCAGCAGCTCCGGGAGGAGGGGAGCTTTCTTT. Protein: CASSSGRRGAFF.